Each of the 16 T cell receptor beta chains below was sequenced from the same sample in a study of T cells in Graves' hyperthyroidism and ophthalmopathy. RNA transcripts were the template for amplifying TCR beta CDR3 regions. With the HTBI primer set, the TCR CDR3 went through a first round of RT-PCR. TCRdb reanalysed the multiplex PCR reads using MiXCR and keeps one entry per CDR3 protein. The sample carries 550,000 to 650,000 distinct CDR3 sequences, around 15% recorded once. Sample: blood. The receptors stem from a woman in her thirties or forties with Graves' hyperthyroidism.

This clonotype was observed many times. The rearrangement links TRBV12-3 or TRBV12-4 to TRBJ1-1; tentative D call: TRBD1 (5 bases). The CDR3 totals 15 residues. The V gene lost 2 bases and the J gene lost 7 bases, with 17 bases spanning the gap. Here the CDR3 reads CASSLRRGVLLEAFF. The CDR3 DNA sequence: TGTGCCAGCAGTTTAAGGAGGGGCGTGCTACTTGAAGCTTTCTTT.

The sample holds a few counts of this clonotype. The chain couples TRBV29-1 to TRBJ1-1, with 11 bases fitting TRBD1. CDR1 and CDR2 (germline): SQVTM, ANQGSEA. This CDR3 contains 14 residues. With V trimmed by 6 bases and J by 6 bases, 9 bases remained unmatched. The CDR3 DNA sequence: TGCAGCGTCTCCGGGGACAGGGGGGGGCCTGAAGCTTTCTTT. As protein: CSVSGDRGGPEAFF.

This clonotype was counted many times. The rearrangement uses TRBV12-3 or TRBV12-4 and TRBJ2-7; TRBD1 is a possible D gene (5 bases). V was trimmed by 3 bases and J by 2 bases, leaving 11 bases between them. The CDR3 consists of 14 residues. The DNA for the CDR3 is TGTGCCAGCAGTTTTGGAGTCAGGGCCTACGAGCAGTACTTC. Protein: CASSFGVRAYEQYF.

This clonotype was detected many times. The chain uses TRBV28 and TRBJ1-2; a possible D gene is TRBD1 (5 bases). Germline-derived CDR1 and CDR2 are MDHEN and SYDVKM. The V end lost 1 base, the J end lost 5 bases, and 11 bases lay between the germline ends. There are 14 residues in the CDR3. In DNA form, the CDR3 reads TGTGCCAGCAGTTTATTTAGGCAGGGTTATGGCTACACCTTC. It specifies CASSLFRQGYGYTF.

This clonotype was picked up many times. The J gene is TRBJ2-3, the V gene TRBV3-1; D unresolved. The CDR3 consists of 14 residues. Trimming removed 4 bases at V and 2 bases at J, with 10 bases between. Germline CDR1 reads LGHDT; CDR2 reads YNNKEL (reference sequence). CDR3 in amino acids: CASSLREDTDTQYF. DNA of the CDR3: TGTGCCAGCAGCCTCCGAGAAGACACAGATACGCAGTATTTT.

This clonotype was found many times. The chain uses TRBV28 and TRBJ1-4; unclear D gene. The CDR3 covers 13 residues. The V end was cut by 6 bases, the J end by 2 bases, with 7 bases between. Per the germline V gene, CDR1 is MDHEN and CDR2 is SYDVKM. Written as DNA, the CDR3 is TGTGCCAGCAGGCCCGGTACTAATGAAAAACTGTTTTTT. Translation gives CASRPGTNEKLFF.

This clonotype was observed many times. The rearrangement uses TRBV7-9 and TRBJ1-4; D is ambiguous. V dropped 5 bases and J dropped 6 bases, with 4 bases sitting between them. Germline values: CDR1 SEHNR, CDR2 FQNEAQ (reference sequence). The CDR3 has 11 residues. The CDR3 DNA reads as TGTGCCAGCAGCCGGGATGAAAAACTGTTTTTT. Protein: CASSRDEKLFF.

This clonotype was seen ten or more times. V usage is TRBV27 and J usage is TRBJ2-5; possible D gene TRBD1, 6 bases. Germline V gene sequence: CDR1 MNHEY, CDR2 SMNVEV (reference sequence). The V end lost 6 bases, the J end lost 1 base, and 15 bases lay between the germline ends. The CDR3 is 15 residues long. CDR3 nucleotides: TGTGCCAGCAGCAGTCTCCGGGACACCCAAGAGACCCAGTACTTC. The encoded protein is CASSSLRDTQETQYF.

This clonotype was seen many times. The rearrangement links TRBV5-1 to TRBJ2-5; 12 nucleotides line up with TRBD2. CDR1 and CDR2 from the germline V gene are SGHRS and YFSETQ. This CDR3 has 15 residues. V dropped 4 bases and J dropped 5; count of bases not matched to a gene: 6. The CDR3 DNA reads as TGCGCCAGCAGCCCGACTAGCGGGAGTTTGGAGACCCAGTACTTC. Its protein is CASSPTSGSLETQYF.

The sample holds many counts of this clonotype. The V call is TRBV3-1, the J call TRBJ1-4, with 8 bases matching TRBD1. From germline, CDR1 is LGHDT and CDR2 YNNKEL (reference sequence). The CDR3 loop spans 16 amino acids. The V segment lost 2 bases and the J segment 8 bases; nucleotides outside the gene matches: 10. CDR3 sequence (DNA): TGTGCCAGCAGCCAACCCGGGACAGGTAGATCGGAAAAACTGTTTTTT. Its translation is CASSQPGTGRSEKLFF.

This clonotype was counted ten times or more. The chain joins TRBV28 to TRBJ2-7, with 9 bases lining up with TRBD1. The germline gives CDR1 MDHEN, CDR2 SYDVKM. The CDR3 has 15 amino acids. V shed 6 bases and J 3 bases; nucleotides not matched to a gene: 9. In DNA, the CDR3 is TGTGCCAGCAGAAGTCCGGGACAGGGCATCTACGAGCAGTACTTC. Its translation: CASRSPGQGIYEQYF.

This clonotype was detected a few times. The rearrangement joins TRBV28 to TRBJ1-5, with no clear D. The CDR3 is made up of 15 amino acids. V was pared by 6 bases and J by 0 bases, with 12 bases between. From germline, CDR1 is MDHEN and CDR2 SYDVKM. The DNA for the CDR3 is TGTGCCAGCAGCTCTTCCTTCTCTAGCAATCAGCCCCAGCATTTT. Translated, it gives CASSSSFSSNQPQHF.

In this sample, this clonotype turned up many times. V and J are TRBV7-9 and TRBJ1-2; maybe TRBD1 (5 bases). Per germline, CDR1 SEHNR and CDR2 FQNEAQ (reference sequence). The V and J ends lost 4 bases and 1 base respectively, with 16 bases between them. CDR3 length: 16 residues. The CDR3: CASSSTGTLFNYGYTF. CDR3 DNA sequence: TGTGCCAGCAGCTCAACCGGGACCCTTTTTAACTATGGCTACACCTTC.

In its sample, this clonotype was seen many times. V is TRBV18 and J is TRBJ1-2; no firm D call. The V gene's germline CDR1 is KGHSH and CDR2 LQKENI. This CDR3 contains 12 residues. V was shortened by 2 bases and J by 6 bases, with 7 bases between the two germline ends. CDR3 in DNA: TGTGCCAGCTCACCATCTGAAGATGGCTACACCTTC. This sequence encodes CASSPSEDGYTF.

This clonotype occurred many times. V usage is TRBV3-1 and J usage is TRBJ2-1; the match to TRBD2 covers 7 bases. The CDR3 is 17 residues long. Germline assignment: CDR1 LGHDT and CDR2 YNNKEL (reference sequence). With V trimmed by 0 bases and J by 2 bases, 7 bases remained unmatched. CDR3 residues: CASSQDISGATYNEQFF. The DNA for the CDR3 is TGTGCCAGCAGCCAAGACATCAGCGGGGCCACCTACAATGAGCAGTTCTTC.

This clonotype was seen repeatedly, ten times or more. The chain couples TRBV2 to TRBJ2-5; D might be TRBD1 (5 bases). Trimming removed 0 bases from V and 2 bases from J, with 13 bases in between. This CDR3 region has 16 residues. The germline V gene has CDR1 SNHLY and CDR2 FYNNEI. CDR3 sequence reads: CASSEALQDKQETQYF. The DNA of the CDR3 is TGTGCCAGCAGTGAAGCGCTTCAGGACAAACAAGAGACCCAGTACTTC.